Below, 14 T cell receptor beta chains from the same sample are listed, as sequenced in a study of cytomegalovirus exposure and HLA in healthy donors (dated by TCRdb to the late 2010s). Library preparation used the immunoSEQ multiplex PCR assay. TCRdb mirrors the immuneACCESS table, restricted to in-frame sequences. Some clones are absent from its copies; in checked studies, under half trace to an unresolved V gene, and the reason for the others is unknown. This sample holds about 240,000 clones; about 90% were observed only once. The ten largest clones represent 0.95% to 1.5% of the sample. Sequenced sample: PBMCs. These receptors all stem from a woman in her thirties in good health and CMV-seropositive.

V gene TRBV11-2 combines with J gene TRBJ2-7; TRBD2 matches at 12 bases. Germline V lookup: CDR1 SGHAT, CDR2 FQNNGV. CDR3 length: 19 residues. V dropped 2 bases and J dropped 0; count of bases not matched to a gene: 11. The CDR3 reads CASSLSLASGRVLSYEQYF. CDR3 bases: TGTGCCAGCAGCTTAAGTTTGGCTAGCGGGAGGGTCCTCTCCTACGAGCAGTACTTC.

The V call is TRBV27, the J call TRBJ2-7, with 10 bases identical to TRBD2. Losses at the gene ends were 6 bases for V and 5 bases for J; bases not matched to a gene: 10. The CDR3 consists of 15 residues. The germline CDR1 and CDR2 sequences are MNHEY and SMNVEV (reference sequence). The CDR3 here is CASRWSGRALNEQYF. The CDR3 bases are TGTGCCAGCAGATGGAGCGGGAGGGCCTTGAACGAGCAGTACTTC.

This chain joins TRBV13 and TRBJ2-7, with TRBD2 identical over 12 bases. Germline assignment: CDR1 PRHDT and CDR2 FYEKMQ (reference sequence). V lost 3 bases and J lost 2; bases outside the gene matches: 2. This CDR3 has 15 amino acids. CDR3: CASSFRLAGAYEQYF. CDR3 DNA: TGTGCCAGCAGCTTCCGACTAGCGGGAGCCTACGAGCAGTACTTC.

This sequence joins TRBV30 and TRBJ2-5; 7 bases fit TRBD2. Looked up from germline, CDR1 is GTSNPN and CDR2 is SVGIG (reference sequence). V shed 1 base, J shed 3 bases, and the junction held 2 bases outside the gene matches. The CDR3 spans 13 residues. The CDR3 protein is CAWSEGLKETQYF. Here the CDR3 DNA reads TGTGCCTGGAGTGAGGGACTAAAAGAGACCCAGTACTTC.

This chain links TRBV18 with TRBJ2-1; the match to TRBD2 covers 13 bases. V shed 6 bases and J 13 bases; nucleotides not matched to a gene: 15. The germline CDR1 and CDR2 sequences are KGHSH and LQKENI. The CDR3 is made up of 16 amino acids. CDR3: CASSSDQGTSGKQQFF. Here the CDR3 DNA reads TGTGCCAGCTCTTCAGATCAGGGGACTAGCGGGAAGCAACAGTTCTTC.

The chain couples TRBV30 to TRBJ2-5; no clear D. The CDR3 has 13 amino acids. V was cut by 5 bases and J by 1 base, with 11 bases left in between. Germline CDR1 GTSNPN, CDR2 SVGIG (reference sequence). The CDR3, as DNA: TGTGCCTGGTTAGGCCCAGGCCAAGAGACCCAGTACTTC. It yields the protein CAWLGPGQETQYF.

The rearrangement joins TRBV27 to TRBJ2-1, with D hard to call. This CDR3 contains 14 residues. The germline V and J ends were trimmed by 0 bases and 5 bases, with 8 bases remaining between them. Germline CDR1 and CDR2: MNHEY and SMNVEV (reference sequence). Written as DNA, the CDR3 is TGTGCCAGCAGTTTATCCATCCGGGACAATGAGCAGTTCTTC. This translates into CASSLSIRDNEQFF.

The chain is built from TRBV5-1 and TRBJ1-5; D remains unclear. CDR1 SGHRS and CDR2 YFSETQ come from the germline V gene. The V gene lost 7 bases and the J gene lost 6 bases, with 14 bases spanning the gap. This CDR3 has 13 residues. As DNA, the CDR3 is TGCGCCAGCGCGCCCTCCCCGGGTCAGCCCCAGCATTTT. This encodes CASAPSPGQPQHF.

This rearrangement joins TRBV27 to TRBJ2-3, with TRBD1 matching 7 bases. Trimming at V came to 6 bases and at J to 0 bases, leaving 6 bases not matched to a gene. The germline V gene has CDR1 MNHEY and CDR2 SMNVEV (reference sequence). There are 15 residues in the CDR3. The CDR3 region is CASRSTGRSTDTQYF. CDR3 nucleotides: TGTGCCAGCAGGTCGACAGGGCGTAGCACAGATACGCAGTATTTT.

The V gene is TRBV4-1, the J gene TRBJ1-1; D not resolved. Germline V CDR1 and CDR2: MGHRA, YSYEKL. V lost 0 bases, J lost 1 base, and 15 bases lay in between. The CDR3 is made up of 17 amino acids. The CDR3 DNA is TGCGCCAGCAGCCAAGAGCCTCCAAGCGTGGGGAACACTGAAGCTTTCTTT. This sequence encodes CASSQEPPSVGNTEAFF.

V is TRBV19 and J is TRBJ2-3; TRBD2 matches at 9 bases. J lost 3 bases, V lost 4 bases, and 8 bases had no gene match. The CDR3 is 16 residues long. CDR1 and CDR2 from the germline V gene are LNHDA and SQIVND (reference sequence). The CDR3 DNA reads TGTGCCAGTAGTACTCCGGGGGCGGGAGGGACAGATACGCAGTATTTT. It specifies CASSTPGAGGTDTQYF.

The chain recombines TRBV11-2 with TRBJ2-1; the D gene is possibly TRBD1 (6 bases). The CDR3 is made up of 15 amino acids. V dropped 4 bases and J dropped 8 bases, with 18 bases sitting between them. Germline V gene lookup returns CDR1 SGHAT and CDR2 FQNNGV. DNA of the CDR3: TGTGCCAGCAGCTCCCGGGACACCGCAGGAGATGAGCAGTTCTTC. This translates into CASSSRDTAGDEQFF.

This clone was found a few times. CDR3 sequence reads: CASSLRGIGNQPQHF. Here the CDR3 DNA reads TGTGCCAGCAGTCTCCGGGGAATTGGCAATCAGCCCCAGCATTTT. This chain uses TRBV5-6 with TRBJ1-5; D is unresolved. The ends were cut back, 5 bases at V and 2 bases at J, with 14 bases in the middle. This CDR3 is built from 15 residues. Per the germline V gene, CDR1 is SGHDT and CDR2 is YYEEEE.

The J gene is TRBJ1-5, the V gene TRBV18, with D unclear. CDR3 size: 15 residues. Germline CDR1 and CDR2: KGHSH and LQKENI. V was pared by 0 bases and J by 7 bases, with 13 bases between. The CDR3 DNA follows: TGTGCCAGCTCACCACCCTTCTCTGACGGGCAGCCCCAGCATTTT. This encodes CASSPPFSDGQPQHF. The full variable domain, completed using reference TRBV18 and TRBJ1-5, is NAGVMQNPRHLVRRRGQEARLRCSPMKGHSHVYWYRQLPEEGLKFMVYLQKENIIDESGMPKERFSAEFPKEGPSILRIQQVVRGDSAAYFCASSPPFSDGQPQHFGDGTRLSIL.